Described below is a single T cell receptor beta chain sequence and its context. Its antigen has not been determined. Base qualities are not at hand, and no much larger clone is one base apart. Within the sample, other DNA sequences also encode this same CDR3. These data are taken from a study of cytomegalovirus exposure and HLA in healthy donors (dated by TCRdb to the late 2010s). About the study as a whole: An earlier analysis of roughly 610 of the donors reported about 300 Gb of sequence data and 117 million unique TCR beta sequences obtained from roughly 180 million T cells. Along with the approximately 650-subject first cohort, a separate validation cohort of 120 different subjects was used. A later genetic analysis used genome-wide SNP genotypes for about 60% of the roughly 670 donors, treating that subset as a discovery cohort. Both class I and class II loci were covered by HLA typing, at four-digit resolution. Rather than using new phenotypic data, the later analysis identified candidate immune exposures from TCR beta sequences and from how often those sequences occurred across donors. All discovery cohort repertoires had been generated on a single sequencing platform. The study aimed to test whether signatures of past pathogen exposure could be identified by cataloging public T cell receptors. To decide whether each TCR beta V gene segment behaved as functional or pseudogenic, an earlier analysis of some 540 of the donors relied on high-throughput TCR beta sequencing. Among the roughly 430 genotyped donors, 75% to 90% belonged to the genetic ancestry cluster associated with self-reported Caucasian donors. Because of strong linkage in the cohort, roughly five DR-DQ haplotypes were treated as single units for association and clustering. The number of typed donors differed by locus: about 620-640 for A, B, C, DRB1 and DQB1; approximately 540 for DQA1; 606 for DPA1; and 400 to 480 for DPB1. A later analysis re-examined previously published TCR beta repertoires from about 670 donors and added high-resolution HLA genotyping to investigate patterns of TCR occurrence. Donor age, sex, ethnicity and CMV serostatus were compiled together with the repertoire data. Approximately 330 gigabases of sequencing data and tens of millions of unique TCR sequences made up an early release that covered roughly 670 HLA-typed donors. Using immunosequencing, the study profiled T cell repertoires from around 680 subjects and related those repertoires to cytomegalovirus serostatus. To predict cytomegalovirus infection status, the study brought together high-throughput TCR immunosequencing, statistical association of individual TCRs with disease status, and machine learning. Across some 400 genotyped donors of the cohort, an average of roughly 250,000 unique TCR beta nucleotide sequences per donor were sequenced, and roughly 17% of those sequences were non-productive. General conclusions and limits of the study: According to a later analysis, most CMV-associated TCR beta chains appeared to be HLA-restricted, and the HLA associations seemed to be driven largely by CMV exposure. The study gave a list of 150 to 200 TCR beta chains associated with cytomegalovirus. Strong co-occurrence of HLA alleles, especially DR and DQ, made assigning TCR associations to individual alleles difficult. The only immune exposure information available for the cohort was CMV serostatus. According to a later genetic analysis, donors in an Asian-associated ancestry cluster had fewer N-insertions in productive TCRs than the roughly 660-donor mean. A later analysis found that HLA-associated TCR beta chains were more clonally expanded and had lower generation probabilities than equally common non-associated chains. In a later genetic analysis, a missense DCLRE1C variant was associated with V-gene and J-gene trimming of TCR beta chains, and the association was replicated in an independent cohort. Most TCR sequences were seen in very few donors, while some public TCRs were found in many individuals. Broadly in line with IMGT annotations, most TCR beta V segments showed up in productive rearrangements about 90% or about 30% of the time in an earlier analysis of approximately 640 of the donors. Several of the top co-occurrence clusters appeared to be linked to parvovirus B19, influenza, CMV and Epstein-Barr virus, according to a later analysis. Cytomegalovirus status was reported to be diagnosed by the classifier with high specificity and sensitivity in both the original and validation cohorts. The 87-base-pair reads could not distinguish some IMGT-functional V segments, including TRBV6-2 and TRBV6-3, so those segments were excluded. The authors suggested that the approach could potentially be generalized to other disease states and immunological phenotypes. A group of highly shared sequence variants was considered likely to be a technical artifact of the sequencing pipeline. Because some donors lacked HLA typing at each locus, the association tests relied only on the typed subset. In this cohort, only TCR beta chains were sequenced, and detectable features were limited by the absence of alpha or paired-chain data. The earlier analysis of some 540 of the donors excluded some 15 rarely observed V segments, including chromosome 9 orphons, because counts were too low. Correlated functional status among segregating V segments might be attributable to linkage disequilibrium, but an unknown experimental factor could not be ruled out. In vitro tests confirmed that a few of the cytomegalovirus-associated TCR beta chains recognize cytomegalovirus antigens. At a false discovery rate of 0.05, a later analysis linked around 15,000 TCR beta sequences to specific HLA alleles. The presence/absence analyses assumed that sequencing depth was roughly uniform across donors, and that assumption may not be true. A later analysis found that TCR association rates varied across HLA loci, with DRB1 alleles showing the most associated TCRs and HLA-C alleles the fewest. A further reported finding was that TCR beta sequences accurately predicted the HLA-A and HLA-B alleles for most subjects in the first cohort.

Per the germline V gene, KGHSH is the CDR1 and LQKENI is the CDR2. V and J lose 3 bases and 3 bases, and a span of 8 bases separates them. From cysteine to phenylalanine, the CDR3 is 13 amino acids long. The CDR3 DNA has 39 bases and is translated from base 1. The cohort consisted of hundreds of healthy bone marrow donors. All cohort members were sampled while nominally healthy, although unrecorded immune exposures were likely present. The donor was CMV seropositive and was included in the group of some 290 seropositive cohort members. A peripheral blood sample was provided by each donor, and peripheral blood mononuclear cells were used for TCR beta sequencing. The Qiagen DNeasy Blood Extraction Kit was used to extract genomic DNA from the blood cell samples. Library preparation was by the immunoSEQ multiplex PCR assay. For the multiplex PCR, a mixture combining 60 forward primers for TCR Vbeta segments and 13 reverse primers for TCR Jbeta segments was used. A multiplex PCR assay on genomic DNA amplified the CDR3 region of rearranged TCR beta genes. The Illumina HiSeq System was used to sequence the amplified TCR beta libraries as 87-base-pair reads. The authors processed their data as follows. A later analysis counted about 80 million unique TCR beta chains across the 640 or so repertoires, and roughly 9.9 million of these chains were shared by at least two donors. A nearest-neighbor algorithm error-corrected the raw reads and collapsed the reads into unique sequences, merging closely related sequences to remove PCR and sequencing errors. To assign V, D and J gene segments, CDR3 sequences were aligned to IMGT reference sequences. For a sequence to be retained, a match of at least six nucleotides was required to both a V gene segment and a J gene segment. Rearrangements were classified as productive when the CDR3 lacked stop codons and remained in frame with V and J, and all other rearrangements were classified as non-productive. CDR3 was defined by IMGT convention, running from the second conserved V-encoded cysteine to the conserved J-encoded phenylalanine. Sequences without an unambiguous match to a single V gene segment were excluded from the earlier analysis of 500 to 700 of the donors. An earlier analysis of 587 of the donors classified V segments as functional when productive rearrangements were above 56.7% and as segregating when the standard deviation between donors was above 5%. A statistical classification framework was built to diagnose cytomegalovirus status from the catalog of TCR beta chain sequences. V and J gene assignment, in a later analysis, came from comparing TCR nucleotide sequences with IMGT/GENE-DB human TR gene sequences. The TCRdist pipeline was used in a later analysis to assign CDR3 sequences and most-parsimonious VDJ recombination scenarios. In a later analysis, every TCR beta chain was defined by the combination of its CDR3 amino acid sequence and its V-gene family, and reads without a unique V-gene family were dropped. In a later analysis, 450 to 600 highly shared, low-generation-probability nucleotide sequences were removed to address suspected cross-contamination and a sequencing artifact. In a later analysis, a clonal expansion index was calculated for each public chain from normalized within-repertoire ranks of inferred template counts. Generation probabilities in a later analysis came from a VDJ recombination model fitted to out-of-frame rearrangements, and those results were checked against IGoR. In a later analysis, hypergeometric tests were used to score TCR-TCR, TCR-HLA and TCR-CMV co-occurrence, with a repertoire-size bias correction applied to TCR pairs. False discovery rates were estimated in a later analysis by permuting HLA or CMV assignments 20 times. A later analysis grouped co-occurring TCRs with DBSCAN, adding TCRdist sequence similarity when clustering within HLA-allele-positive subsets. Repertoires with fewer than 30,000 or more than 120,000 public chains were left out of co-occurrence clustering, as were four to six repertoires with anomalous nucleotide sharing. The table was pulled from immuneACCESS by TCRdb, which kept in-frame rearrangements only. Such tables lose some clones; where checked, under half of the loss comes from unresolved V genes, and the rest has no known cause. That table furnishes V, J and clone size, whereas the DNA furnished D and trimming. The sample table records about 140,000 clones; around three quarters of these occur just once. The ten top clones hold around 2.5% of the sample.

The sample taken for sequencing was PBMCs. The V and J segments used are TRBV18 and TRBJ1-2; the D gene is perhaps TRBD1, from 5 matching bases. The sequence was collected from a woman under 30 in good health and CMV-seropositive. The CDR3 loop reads CASSPDRDYGYTF. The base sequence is TGTGCCAGCTCACCCGACAGAGACTATGGCTACACCTTC.